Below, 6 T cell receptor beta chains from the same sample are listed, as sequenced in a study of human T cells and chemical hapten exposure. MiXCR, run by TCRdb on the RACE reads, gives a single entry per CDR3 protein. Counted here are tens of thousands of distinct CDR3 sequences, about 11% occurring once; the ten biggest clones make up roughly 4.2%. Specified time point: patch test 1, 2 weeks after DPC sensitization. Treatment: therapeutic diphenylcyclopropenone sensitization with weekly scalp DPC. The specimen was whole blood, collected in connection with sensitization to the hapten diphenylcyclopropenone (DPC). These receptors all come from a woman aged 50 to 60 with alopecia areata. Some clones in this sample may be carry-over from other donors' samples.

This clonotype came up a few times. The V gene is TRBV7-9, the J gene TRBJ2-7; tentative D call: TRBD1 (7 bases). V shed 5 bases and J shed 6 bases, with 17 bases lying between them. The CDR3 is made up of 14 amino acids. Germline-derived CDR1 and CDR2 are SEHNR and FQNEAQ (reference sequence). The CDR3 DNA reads TGTGCCAGCAGCAACAGACAGGGACTGGTCGAGCAGTACTTC. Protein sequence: CASSNRQGLVEQYF.

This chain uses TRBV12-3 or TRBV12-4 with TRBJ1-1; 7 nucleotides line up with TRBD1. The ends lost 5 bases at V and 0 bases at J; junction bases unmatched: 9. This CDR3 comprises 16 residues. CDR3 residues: CASSITAGQVNTEAFF. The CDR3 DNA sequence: TGTGCCAGCAGTATCACGGCCGGACAGGTGAACACTGAAGCTTTCTTT.

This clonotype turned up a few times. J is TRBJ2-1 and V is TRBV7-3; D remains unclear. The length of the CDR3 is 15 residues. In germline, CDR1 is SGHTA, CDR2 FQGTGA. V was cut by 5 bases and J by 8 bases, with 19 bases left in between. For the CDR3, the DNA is TGTGCCAGCAGCCCCGCCGGGTCCCCCGGGCATGAGCAGTTCTTC. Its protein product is CASSPAGSPGHEQFF.

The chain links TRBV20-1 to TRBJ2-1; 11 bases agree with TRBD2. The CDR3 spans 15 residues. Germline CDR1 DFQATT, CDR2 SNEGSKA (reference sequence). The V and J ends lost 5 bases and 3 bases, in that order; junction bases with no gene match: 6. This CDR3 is CSAFGLAGNYNEQFF. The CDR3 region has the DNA TGCAGTGCTTTTGGACTAGCGGGTAACTACAATGAGCAGTTCTTC.

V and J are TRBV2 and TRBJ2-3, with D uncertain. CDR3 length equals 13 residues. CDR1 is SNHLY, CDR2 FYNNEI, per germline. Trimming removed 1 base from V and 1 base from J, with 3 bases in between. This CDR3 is CASSEGGTDTQYF. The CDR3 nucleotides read TGTGCCAGCAGTGAAGGAGGCACAGATACGCAGTATTTT.

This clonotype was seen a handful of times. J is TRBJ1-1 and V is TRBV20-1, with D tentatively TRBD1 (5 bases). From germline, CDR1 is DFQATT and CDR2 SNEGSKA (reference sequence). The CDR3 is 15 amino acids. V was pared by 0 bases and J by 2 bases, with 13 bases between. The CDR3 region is CSARDWRQRNTEAFF. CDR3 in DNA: TGCAGTGCTAGAGATTGGAGACAGAGAAACACTGAAGCTTTCTTT.